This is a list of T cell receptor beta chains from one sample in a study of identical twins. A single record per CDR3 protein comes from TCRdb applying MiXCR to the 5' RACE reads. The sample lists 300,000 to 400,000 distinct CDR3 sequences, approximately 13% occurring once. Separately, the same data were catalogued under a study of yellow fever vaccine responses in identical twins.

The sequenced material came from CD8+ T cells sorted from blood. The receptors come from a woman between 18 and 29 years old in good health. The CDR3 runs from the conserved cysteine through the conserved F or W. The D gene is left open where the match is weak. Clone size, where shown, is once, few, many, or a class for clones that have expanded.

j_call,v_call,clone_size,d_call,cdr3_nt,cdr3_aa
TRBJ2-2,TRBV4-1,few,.,TGCGCCAGCAGCCAATCCGGGACTTTCTACACCGGGGAGCTGTTTTTT,CASSQSGTFYTGELFF
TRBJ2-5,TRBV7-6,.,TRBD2,TGTGCCAGCAGCTTACGGGGGTTAGCGGGAGAGTTGGAGACCCAGTACTTC,CASSLRGLAGELETQYF
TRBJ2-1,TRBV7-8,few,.,TGTGCCAGCAGCCCCAGTTCGGGATTCTACAATGAGCAGTTCTTC,CASSPSSGFYNEQFF
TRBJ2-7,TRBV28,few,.,TGTGCCAGCGTACCATATCCGGGCCCCTACGAGCAGTACTTC,CASVPYPGPYEQYF
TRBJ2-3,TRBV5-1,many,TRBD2,TGCGCCAGCAGCCGGACTAGCGGGGCCAAAGATACGCAGTATTTT,CASSRTSGAKDTQYF
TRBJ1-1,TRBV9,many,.,TGTGCCAGCAGCGGAAGGGGCTGGAACACTGAAGCTTTCTTT,CASSGRGWNTEAFF
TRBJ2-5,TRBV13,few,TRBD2,TGTGCCAGCAGCTCATCAATCCGGGAGGGACCTCAAGAGCCCCAGTACTTC,CASSSSIREGPQEPQYF
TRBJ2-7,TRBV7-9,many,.,TGTGCCAGCAGCTTAGGAAGCTATCCGGAGCAGTACTTC,CASSLGSYPEQYF
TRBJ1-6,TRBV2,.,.,TGTGCCAGCACCCCTCCCCAGGTAGATTCACCCCTCCACTTT,CASTPPQVDSPLHF
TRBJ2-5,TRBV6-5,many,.,TGTGCCAGCAGTGCTCAAGAGACCCAGTACTTC,CASSAQETQYF
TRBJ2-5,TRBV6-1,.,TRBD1,TGTGCCAGCAGTCCGGGACAGGGGCCGCCCCAGTACTTC,CASSPGQGPPQYF
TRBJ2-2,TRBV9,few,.,TGTGCCAGCAGCGAGGAGGACAGGAACACCGGGGAGCTGTTTTTT,CASSEEDRNTGELFF
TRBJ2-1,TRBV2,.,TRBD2,TGTGCCAGCAGCCCGGGACTAGCGGGGGCCAATGAGCAGTTCTTC,CASSPGLAGANEQFF
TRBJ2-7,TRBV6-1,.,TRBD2,TGTGCCAGCAGGCCGACTAGCGGGAGGGCCGGGTACGAGCAGTACTTC,CASRPTSGRAGYEQYF
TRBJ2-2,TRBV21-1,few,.,TGTGCCAGCAGCAAAGCGAGGAGAGGGGGGGACACCGGGGAGCTGTTTTTT,CASSKARRGGDTGELFF
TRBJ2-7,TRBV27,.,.,TGTGCCAGCAGTCCCGGGGGCGCGGGAGCTCACGAGCAGTACTTC,CASSPGGAGAHEQYF
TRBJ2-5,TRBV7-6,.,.,TGTGCCAGCAGCCCCTACGGGGAGCAGATCCAAGAGACCCAGTACTTC,CASSPYGEQIQETQYF
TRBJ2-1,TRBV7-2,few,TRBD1,TGTGCCAGCAGTTCTGGGACAGGGTTATACAATGAGCAGTTCTTC,CASSSGTGLYNEQFF
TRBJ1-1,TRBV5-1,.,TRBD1,TGCGCCAGCAGGACAGGGTCCAACCCTGAAGCTTTCTTT,CASRTGSNPEAFF
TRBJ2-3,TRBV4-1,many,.,TGCGCCAGCAGCCAAGAGTCGGGAGTGGGAGATACGCAGTATTTT,CASSQESGVGDTQYF
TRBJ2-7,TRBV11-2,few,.,TGTGCCAGCAGCTTCCAAGCGGGCGAGCAGTACTTC,CASSFQAGEQYF
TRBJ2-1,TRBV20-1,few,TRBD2,TGCAGTGCGCACCTAGCGGGAGGGTTCAATGAGCAGTTCTTC,CSAHLAGGFNEQFF
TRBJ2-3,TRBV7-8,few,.,TGTGCCAGCAGCTTAGTTCCGTTAGACACAGATACGCAGTATTTT,CASSLVPLDTDTQYF
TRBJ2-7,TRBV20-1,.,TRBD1,TGCAGTGCTTCAGACAGGGATTCCTACGAGCAGTACTTC,CSASDRDSYEQYF
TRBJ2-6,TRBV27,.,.,TGTGCCAGCAGTTTATCAGGGGTTTCTGGGGCCAACGTCCTGACTTTC,CASSLSGVSGANVLTF
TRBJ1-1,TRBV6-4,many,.,TGTGCCAGCAGTGACTCGGGGGGGGCCACTGAAGCTTTCTTT,CASSDSGGATEAFF
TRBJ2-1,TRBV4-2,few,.,TGTGCCAGCAGCCAGACTCTAGCGACTGAGCAGTTCTTC,CASSQTLATEQFF
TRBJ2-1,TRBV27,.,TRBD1,TGTGCCAGCGGACGACCTAAGGGGGCTACCAGGAATGAGCAGTTCTTC,CASGRPKGATRNEQFF
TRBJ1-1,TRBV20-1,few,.,TGCAGTGCAAACCTTCTTACAGGTTTGAACACTGAAGCTTTCTTT,CSANLLTGLNTEAFF
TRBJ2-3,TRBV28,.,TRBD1,TGTGCCAGCAGTTCTTACAGGGGTAGTGGCACAGATACGCAGTATTTT,CASSSYRGSGTDTQYF
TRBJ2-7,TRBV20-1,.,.,TGCAGTGCTCCCCGGGACTCCGCCTACGAGCAGTACTTC,CSAPRDSAYEQYF
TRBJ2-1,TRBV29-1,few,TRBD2,TGCAGCGTTGAGGGACTAGCGGGGCCCAATGAGCAGTTCTTC,CSVEGLAGPNEQFF
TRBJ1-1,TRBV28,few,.,TGTGCCAGCAGTTTTGGGATCGACGGGGCGGAGCTCACTGAAGCTTTCTTT,CASSFGIDGAELTEAFF
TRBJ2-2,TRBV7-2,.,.,TGTGCCAGCAGCTTAGCGGTCCCCGGGGAGCTGTTTTTT,CASSLAVPGELFF
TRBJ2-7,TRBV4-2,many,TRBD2,TGTGCCAGCAGCCAAGATTGGGTAGCGGGAGAAACCGAGCAGTACTTC,CASSQDWVAGETEQYF
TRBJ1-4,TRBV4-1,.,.,TGCGCCAGCAGCCAAGATAAGGGTTTGAATGAAAAACTGTTTTTT,CASSQDKGLNEKLFF
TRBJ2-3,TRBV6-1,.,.,TGTGCCAGCAGTGAAGGAACGATTAGCACAGATACGCAGTATTTT,CASSEGTISTDTQYF
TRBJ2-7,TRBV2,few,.,TGTGCCAGCAGTGGGCAATACGAGCAGTACTTC,CASSGQYEQYF
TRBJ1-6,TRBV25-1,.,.,TGTGCCAGCAGTTTAGGGCGACCTACATCAAATTCACCCCTCCACTTT,CASSLGRPTSNSPLHF
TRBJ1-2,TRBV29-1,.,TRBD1,TGCAGCGCCGCGACAGGGGATGGCTACACCTTC,CSAATGDGYTF
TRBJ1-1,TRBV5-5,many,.,TGTGCCAGCAGCCCCCTGGGACCGAACACTGAAGCTTTCTTT,CASSPLGPNTEAFF
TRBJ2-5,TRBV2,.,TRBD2,TGTGCCAGCTTGGGACTAGCGGGACGGGAGACCCAGTACTTC,CASLGLAGRETQYF
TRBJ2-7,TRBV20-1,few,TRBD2,TGCAGTGCGGGGAGGGCTATAGAAGACCAATACGAGCAGTACTTC,CSAGRAIEDQYEQYF